Listed here are 5 T cell receptor beta chains from one sample, sequenced in a study of blood T cells in healthy people across ages. PCR was performed a second time for 7 to 11 cycles using a sample-barcoded 5' primer and a J-beta primer mix. In TCRdb, the 5' RACE reads were re-called with MiXCR into one record per CDR3 protein. The table includes 650,000 to 800,000 distinct CDR3 sequences, 44% detected once. The source material was blood. The receptors were sampled from a man between 60 and 75 years old in good health.

This clonotype occurred many times. The genes are TRBV5-1 and TRBJ2-3, with D tentatively TRBD1 or TRBD2 (5 bases each). V shed 3 bases and J shed 3 bases, with 11 bases lying between them. The CDR3 runs 14 residues. The germline V gene encodes CDR1 SGHRS and CDR2 YFSETQ. The chain's CDR3 is CASSSRDLTDTQYF. The CDR3 DNA follows: TGCGCCAGCAGCTCCCGGGACCTGACAGATACGCAGTATTTT. Supplemented by reference TRBV5-1 and TRBJ2-3, the full variable domain reads KAGVTQTPRYLIKTRGQQVTLSCSPISGHRSVSWYQQTPGQGLQFLFEYFSETQRNKGNFPGRFSGRQFSNSRSEMNVSTLELGDSALYLCASSSRDLTDTQYFGPGTRLTVL.

This clonotype has a handful of counts. The rearrangement uses TRBV27 and TRBJ2-3; D is undetermined. CDR3 length: 13 amino acids. Trimming pared 3 bases from V and 6 bases from J, leaving 10 bases between. CDR1 and CDR2 from the germline V gene are MNHEY and SMNVEV (reference sequence). CDR3 residues: CASSLSLFDTQYF. CDR3 nucleotide sequence: TGTGCCAGCAGTTTGTCTCTTTTCGATACGCAGTATTTT.

This clonotype was counted a few times. The CDR3 bases are TGCAGCGTTCAGACACCTGGCCTGCAAGAGACCCAGTACTTC. This sequence encodes CSVQTPGLQETQYF. The V and J genes are TRBV29-1 and TRBJ2-5; D not resolved. The length of the CDR3 is 14 residues. Trimming took 5 bases from V and 2 from J, leaving 15 bases between them. In germline, CDR1 is SQVTM, CDR2 ANQGSEA.

V and J are TRBV13 and TRBJ1-2; no definite D call. V was shortened by 4 bases and J by 7 bases, with 10 bases between the two germline ends. Germline loops: CDR1 PRHDT, CDR2 FYEKMQ (reference sequence). This CDR3 comprises 12 residues. The CDR3 DNA sequence: TGTGCCAGCAGCTCCCAGACACGTGGCTACACCTTC. Protein product: CASSSQTRGYTF.

The V call is TRBV30, the J call TRBJ2-3; 10 nucleotides align to TRBD2. CDR3 length equals 15 residues. CDR1 is GTSNPN, CDR2 SVGIG, per germline (reference sequence). V lost 1 base and J lost 5; bases outside the gene matches: 6. In DNA form, the CDR3 reads TGTGCCTGGAGTGGAGCGGGGGGGCCGATAGATACGCAGTATTTT. Amino acids: CAWSGAGGPIDTQYF. The variable domain in full, completed from reference TRBV30 and TRBJ2-3, reads SQTIHQWPATLVQPVGSPLSLECTVEGTSNPNLYWYRQAAGRGLQLLFYSVGIGQISSEVPQNLSASRPQDRQFILSSKKLLLSDSGFYLCAWSGAGGPIDTQYFGPGTRLTVL.